The following is a TCR beta chain sequence with its context. Its matching antigen is unknown. This entry comes from a study of CD8 T cells in ankylosing spondylitis. Study-level findings and limits: Some motif variants had been reported before (in reactive arthritis synovial fluid and blood). Under 10 highly homologous variants formed a TCR beta motif that appeared characteristic of ankylosing spondylitis blood.

TCRdb called the 5' RACE reads again in MiXCR, with one record for every CDR3 protein. The sample shows fewer than 450,000 distinct CDR3 sequences, more than 15% of them seen only once. CDR1 SNHLY and CDR2 FYNNEI come from the germline V gene. CDR3 length equals 11 residues. Trimming removed 5 bases from V and 10 bases from J, with 8 bases in between. Sequencing used blood, either unsorted or a sorted T cell fraction (not recorded which). This sequence was found in a male donor with ankylosing spondylitis. The chain has TRBV2 and TRBJ1-4; the D gene is possibly TRBD1 (5 bases). The CDR3 coding sequence is TGTGCCAGCAGTCAGGGTGCAAAACTGTTTTTT. Encoded protein: CASSQGAKLFF.